This T cell receptor beta chain was recovered during a study of blood T cells in healthy people across ages. Study conclusions and caveats: The study regarded diversity estimates from one million T cells as underestimates. Older age coincided with a roughly linear decline in TCR beta diversity per million T cells.

Through a sample-barcoded 5' primer and a J-beta primer mix, a second PCR was run for roughly 6 to 11 cycles. Every molecule of cDNA carried a tag from a template-switch adaptor with 12 random nucleotides. The study obtained at least 2.5 million CDR3-containing paired-end reads from every sample. TCRdb recomputed calls from the 5' RACE reads with MiXCR, one row per CDR3 protein. Among 1,500,000 or so distinct CDR3 sequences listed, about 45% were seen once. This clonotype was counted a few times. The antigen is not known. Germline CDR1 and CDR2: SQVTM and ANQGSEA. Trimming cost V 6 bases and J 3 bases, with 18 bases left between them. This CDR3 contains 15 residues.

The rearrangement joins TRBV29-1 to TRBJ2-1; D might be TRBD2 (6 bases). The sequenced sample was blood. The source of this sequence is a young woman in good health. CDR3 amino acids: CSVLDEEGGYNEQFF. CDR3 nucleotides: TGCAGCGTCCTGGATGAGGAGGGCGGCTACAATGAGCAGTTCTTC.